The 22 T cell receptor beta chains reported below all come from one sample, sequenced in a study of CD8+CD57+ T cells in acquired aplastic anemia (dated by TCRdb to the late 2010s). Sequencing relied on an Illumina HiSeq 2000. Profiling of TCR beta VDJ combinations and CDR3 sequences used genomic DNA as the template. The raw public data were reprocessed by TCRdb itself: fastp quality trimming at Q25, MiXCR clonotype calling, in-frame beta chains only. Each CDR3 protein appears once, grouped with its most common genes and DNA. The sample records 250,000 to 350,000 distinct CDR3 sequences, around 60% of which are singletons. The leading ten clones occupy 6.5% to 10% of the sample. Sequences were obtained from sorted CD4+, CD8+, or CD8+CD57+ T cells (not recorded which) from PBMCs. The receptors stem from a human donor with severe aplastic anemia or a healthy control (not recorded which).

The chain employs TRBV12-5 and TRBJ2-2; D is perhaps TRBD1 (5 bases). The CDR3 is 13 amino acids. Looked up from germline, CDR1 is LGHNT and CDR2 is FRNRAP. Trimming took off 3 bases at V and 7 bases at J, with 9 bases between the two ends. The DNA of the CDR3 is TGTGCTAGTGGTTTAGGGGCGAACGGGGAGCTGTTTTTT. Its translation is CASGLGANGELFF.

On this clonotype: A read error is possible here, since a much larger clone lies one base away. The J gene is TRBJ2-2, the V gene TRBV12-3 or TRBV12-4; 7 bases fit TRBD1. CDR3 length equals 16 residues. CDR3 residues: CASGLGTAANTGELFF. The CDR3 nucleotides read TGTGCTAGTGGTTTGGGGACAGCCGCGAACACCGGGGAGCTGTTTTTT.

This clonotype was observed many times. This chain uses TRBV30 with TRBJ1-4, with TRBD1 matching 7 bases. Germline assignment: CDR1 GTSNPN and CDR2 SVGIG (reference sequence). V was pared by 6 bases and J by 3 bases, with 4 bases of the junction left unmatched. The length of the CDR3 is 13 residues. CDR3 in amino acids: CACKGTANEKLFF. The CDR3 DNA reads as TGTGCCTGTAAAGGGACAGCTAATGAAAAACTGTTTTTT.

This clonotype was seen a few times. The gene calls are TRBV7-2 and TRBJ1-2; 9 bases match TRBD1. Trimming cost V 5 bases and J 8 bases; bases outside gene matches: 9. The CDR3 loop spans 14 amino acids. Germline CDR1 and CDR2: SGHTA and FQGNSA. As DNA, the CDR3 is TGTGCCAGCAGCCCTGGGACAGGGCGGTTAGGCTACACCTTC. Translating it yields CASSPGTGRLGYTF. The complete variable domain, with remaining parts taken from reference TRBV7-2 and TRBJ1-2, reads GAGVSQSPSNKVTEKGKDVELRCDPISGHTALYWYRQSLGQGLEFLIYFQGNSAPDKSGLPSDRFSAERTGGSVSTLTIQRTQQEDSAVYLCASSPGTGRLGYTFGSGTRLTVV.

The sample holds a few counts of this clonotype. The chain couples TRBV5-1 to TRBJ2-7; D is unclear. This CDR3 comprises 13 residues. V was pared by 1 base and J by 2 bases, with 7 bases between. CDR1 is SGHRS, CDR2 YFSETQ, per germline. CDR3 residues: CASSLTDPYEQYF. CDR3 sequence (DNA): TGCGCCAGCAGCTTGACTGATCCCTACGAGCAGTACTTC.

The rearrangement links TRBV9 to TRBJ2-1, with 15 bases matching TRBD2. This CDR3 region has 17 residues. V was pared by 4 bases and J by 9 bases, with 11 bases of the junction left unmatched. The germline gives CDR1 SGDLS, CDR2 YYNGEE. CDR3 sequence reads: CASSPRTSGRASGEQFF. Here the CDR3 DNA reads TGTGCCAGCAGCCCACGGACTAGCGGGAGGGCCTCGGGTGAGCAGTTCTTC.

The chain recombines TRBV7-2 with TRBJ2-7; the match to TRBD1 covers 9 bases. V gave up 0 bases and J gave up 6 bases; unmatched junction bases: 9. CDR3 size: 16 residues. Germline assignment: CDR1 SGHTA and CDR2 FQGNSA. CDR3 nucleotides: TGTGCCAGCAGCTTAGCCGTCCCGGGACAGGGATTCGAGCAGTACTTC. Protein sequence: CASSLAVPGQGFEQYF. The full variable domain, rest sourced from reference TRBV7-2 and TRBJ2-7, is GAGVSQSPSNKVTEKGKDVELRCDPISGHTALYWYRQSLGQGLEFLIYFQGNSAPDKSGLPSDRFSAERTGGSVSTLTIQRTQQEDSAVYLCASSLAVPGQGFEQYFGPGTRLTVT.

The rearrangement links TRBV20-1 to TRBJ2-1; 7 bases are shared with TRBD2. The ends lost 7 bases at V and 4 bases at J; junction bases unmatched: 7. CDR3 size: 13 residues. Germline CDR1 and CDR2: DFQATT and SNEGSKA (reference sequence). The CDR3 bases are TGCAGTGGGTGGCGGGAGTCGTACAATGAGCAGTTCTTC. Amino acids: CSGWRESYNEQFF.

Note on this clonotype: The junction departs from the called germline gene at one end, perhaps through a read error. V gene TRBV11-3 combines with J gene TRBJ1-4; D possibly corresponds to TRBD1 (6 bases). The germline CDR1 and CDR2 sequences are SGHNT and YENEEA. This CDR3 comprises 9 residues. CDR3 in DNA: TGTGCCAGCAGCCCGGAAGGACAGTTT. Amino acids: CASSPEGQF.

CDR3 in DNA: TGTGCCAGCAGCGCCAGACAGGGGCCGACCCCGGGGGAGCAGTTCTTC. Amino acid sequence: CASSARQGPTPGEQFF. This rearrangement joins TRBV9 to TRBJ2-1, with 8 bases fitting TRBD1. Germline values: CDR1 SGDLS, CDR2 YYNGEE. This CDR3 is 16 amino acids long. V was clipped by 3 bases and J by 10 bases; unmatched bases: 15.

CDR3: CASSVTGRTEAFF. CDR3 coding DNA: TGTGCCAGCAGTGTGACAGGGAGGACTGAAGCTTTCTTT. V is TRBV27 and J is TRBJ1-1, with TRBD1 matching over 7 bases. The CDR3 extends over 13 amino acids. V trimming: 5 bases; J trimming: 5 bases; junction bases outside the gene matches: 5. CDR1 is MNHEY and CDR2 is SMNVEV in the germline V gene (reference sequence).

For the CDR3, the DNA is TGCAGCGTTGCGGGATTTGGTAGAACAGATACGCAGTATTTT. Protein sequence: CSVAGFGRTDTQYF. The chain employs TRBV29-1 and TRBJ2-3, with D possibly being TRBD2 (5 bases). In germline, CDR1 is SQVTM, CDR2 ANQGSEA. Trimming removed 4 bases from V and 3 bases from J, with 14 bases in between. The CDR3 length is 14 residues.

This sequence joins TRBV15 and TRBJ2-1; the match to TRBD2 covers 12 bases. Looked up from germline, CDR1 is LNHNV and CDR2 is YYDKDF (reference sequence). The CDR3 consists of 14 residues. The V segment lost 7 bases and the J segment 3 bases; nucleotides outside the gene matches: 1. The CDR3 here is CATTGLAGYNEQFF. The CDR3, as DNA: TGTGCCACCACGGGACTAGCGGGCTACAATGAGCAGTTCTTC.

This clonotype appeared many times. The CDR3 region has the DNA TGTGCCAGCAGCTTGGGGGACAAGGAGTATTTT. It yields the protein CASSLGDKEYF. The rearrangement joins TRBV5-8 to TRBJ2-3; tentative D call: TRBD1 (6 bases). The V gene's germline CDR1 is SGHTS and CDR2 YDEGEE. The CDR3 spans 11 residues. With 0 bases removed from V and 13 bases from J, the gap between germline ends came to 9 bases. Full variable domain (outside the CDR3, taken from reference TRBV5-8 and TRBJ2-3): EAGVTQSPTHLIKTRGQQATLRCSPISGHTSVYWYQQALGLGLQFLLWYDEGEERNRGNFPPRFSGRQFPNYSSELNVNALELEDSALYLCASSLGDKEYFGPGTRLTVL.

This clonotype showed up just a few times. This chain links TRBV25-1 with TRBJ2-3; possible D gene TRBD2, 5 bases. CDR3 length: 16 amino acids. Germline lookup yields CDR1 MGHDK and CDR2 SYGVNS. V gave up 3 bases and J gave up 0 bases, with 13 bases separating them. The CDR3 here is CASSDVSGVSTDTQYF. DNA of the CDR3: TGTGCCAGCAGTGATGTCTCCGGGGTTAGCACAGATACGCAGTATTTT.

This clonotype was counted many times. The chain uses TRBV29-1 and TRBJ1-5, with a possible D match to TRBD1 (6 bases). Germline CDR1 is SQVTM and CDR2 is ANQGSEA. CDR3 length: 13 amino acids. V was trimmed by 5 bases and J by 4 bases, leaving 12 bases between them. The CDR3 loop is CSVKQGVNQPQHF. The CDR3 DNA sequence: TGCAGCGTTAAACAGGGTGTGAATCAGCCCCAGCATTTT. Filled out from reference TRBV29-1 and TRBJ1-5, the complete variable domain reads SAVISQKPSRDICQRGTSLTIQCQVDSQVTMMFWYRQQPGQSLTLIATANQGSEATYESGFVIDKFPISRPNLTFSTLTVSNMSPEDSSIYLCSVKQGVNQPQHFGDGTRLSIL.

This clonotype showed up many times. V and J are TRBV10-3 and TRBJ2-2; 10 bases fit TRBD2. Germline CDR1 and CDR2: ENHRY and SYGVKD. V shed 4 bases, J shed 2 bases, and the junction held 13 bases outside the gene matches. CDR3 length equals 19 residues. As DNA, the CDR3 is TGTGCCATCAGTGGCCCCCTCGGGCTAGCGGGGGCAAACACCGGGGAGCTGTTTTTT. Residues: CAISGPLGLAGANTGELFF.

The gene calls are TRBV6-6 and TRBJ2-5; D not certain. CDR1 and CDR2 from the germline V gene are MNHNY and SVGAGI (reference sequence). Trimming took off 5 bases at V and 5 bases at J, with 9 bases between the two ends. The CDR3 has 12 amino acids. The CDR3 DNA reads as TGTGCCAGCAGTACTCGCCCGGAGACCCAGTACTTC. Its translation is CASSTRPETQYF.

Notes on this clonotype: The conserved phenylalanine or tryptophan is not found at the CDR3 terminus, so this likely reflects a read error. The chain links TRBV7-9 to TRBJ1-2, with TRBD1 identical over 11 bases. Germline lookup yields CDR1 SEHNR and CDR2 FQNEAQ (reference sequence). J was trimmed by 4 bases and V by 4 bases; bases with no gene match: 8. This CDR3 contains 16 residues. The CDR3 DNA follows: TGTGCCAGCAGCTCCCCCGGCGGACAGGGGGCCTATGGCTACACCCTC. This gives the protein CASSSPGGQGAYGYTL.

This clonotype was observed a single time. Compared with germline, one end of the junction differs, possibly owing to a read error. The CDR3 protein is CASSYSKGTAPLHF. CDR3 DNA: TGTGCCAGCAGTTACTCGAAGGGAACGGCACCCCTCCACTTT. The rearrangement links TRBV10-3 to TRBJ1-6, with unresolved D. The CDR3 runs to 14 residues. CDR1 and CDR2 (germline): ENHRY, SYGVKD.

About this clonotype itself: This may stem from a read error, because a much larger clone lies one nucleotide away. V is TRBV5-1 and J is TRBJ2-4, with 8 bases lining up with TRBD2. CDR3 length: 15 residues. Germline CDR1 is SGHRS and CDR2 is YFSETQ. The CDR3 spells CASTSGGDYKNTQYF. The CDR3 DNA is TGCGCCAGCACGTCGGGGGGGGACTACAAAAACACTCAGTACTTC.

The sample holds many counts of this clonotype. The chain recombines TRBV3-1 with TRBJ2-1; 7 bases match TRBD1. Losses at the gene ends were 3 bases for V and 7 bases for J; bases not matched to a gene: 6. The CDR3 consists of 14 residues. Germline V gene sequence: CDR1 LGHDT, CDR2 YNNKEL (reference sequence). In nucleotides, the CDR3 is TGTGCCAGCAGCCATGAGGGGGCGTCGAATGAGCAGTTCTTC. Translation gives CASSHEGASNEQFF.